These T cell receptor beta chains were read from a single sample in a study of blood T cell repertoires in COVID-19. Produced via immunoSEQ multiplex PCR; TCRdb's table is partial and in-frame only. Among nearly 45,000 clones listed, about 85% were seen once. The material sequenced was peripheral blood. These receptors were obtained from an elderly woman with acute or convalescent COVID-19. Each CDR3 is given with its conserved first and last residue. The D gene is left open where the match is weak. Not every row has a clone size; where given, it reads once, few, many or a size class.

V gene,clone size,J gene,D gene,CDR3 DNA,CDR3 protein
TRBV5-1,.,TRBJ1-1,TRBD1,TGCGCCAGCAGCATACAGGGGGCCACTGAAGCTTTCTTT,CASSIQGATEAFF
TRBV9,.,TRBJ2-3,TRBD2,TGTGCCAGCAGCGGAGGAGCCGATACTGGACTAGCGGGAGCCGGAGATACGCAGTATTTT,CASSGGADTGLAGAGDTQYF
TRBV5-4,.,TRBJ1-2,.,TGTGCCAGCAGCTTGGCCCAGGAACAGGGCTACACCTTC,CASSLAQEQGYTF
TRBV25-1,once,TRBJ1-2,.,TGTGCCAGCAGTGATGGGCAAAACTATGGCTACACCTTC,CASSDGQNYGYTF
TRBV19,.,TRBJ2-5,.,TGTGCCAGTAGTACAGGGGTGGCAGAGACCCAGTACTTC,CASSTGVAETQYF
TRBV19,.,TRBJ1-5,TRBD1,TGTGCCAGTACCGGACAGGGAGGACGCCAGCCCCAGCATTTT,CASTGQGGRQPQHF
TRBV7-2,.,TRBJ2-7,TRBD2,TGTGCCAGCAGCTTATCGTCGGTGGCGGGAGGGACCTACGAGCAGTACTTC,CASSLSSVAGGTYEQYF
TRBV30,few,TRBJ1-1,.,TGTGCCTGGCACTACGGTGATATTGGAAACACTGAAGCTTTCTTT,CAWHYGDIGNTEAFF
TRBV6-5,medium-sized,TRBJ1-2,TRBD1,TGTGCCAGCAGTTGGACAGGGACCGCTATAGGACACACCTTC,CASSWTGTAIGHTF
TRBV10-1,.,TRBJ1-1,.,TGCGCCAGCAGTCTCGACACAGGGCTTGGGGCTGAAGCTTTCTTT,CASSLDTGLGAEAFF
TRBV19,.,TRBJ2-2,.,TGTGCCAGTAGCGGGAGCCCCACTGACACCGGGGAGCTGTTTTTT,CASSGSPTDTGELFF
TRBV7-2,.,TRBJ1-2,.,TGTGCCAGCAGTCCCGGGTTAGCGGATGGCTACACCTTC,CASSPGLADGYTF
TRBV30,.,TRBJ2-5,TRBD2,TGTGCCTGGGTGGATTACAGTGGCGGGGTCTCGGCGGGGGGAGAGACCCAGTACTTC,CAWVDYSGGVSAGGETQYF
TRBV6-1,.,TRBJ2-5,TRBD2,TGTGCCAGCAGTGAATCTGCGCGACTAGCGAGCGGGACCCAGTACTTC,CASSESARLASGTQYF
TRBV25-1,.,TRBJ2-5,TRBD1,TGTGCCAGCAGTGTGGGACAGGTTCAAGAGACCCAGTACTTC,CASSVGQVQETQYF
TRBV10-3,.,TRBJ2-6,TRBD2,TGTGCCATCAGTGTAGGGGCGGGAGGTAACTCTGGGGCCAACGTCCTGACTTTC,CAISVGAGGNSGANVLTF
TRBV5-1,.,TRBJ2-7,TRBD1,TGCGCCAGCAGCGAGGGACAGGACTCCTACGAGCAGTACTTC,CASSEGQDSYEQYF
TRBV13,.,TRBJ1-6,TRBD1,TGTGCCAGCAGCTCCACAGGGGGCAACGGTTCACCCCTCCACTTT,CASSSTGGNGSPLHF
TRBV19,once,TRBJ2-7,TRBD1,TGTGCCAGTAGTATGGGGGGGACAGGGATCTACGAGCAGTACTTC,CASSMGGTGIYEQYF
TRBV25-1,.,TRBJ2-3,TRBD2,TGTGCCAGCAGTCTGACTAGCGGGACATCTGATACGCAGTATTTT,CASSLTSGTSDTQYF
TRBV6-1,.,TRBJ2-7,TRBD2,TGTGCCAGCAGTGATAAGGGGACTAGCCACTACGAGCAGTACTTC,CASSDKGTSHYEQYF
TRBV5-1,.,TRBJ2-2,TRBD2,TGCGCCAGCAGCTTGCCGGGACTAGCGGGGAAGGCTACCGGGGAGCTGTTTTTT,CASSLPGLAGKATGELFF
TRBV6-6,.,TRBJ1-2,TRBD1,TGTGCCAGCAACTCCAGGGACAGGGGGAACTATGGCTACACCTTC,CASNSRDRGNYGYTF
TRBV28,.,TRBJ1-5,.,TGTGCCAGCGGGGCCCCAGCATATGGTCCCCAGCATTTT,CASGAPAYGPQHF
TRBV1,.,TRBJ2-3,.,TGCACCAGCAGCCAAGAGGCCGAGCGGTTCACAGATACGCAGTATTTT,CTSSQEAERFTDTQYF
TRBV7-9,.,TRBJ1-3,.,TGTGCCAGCAGCGGTGGAGCTAGTGGGGGCCTCTCTGGAAACACCATATATTTT,CASSGGASGGLSGNTIYF
TRBV10-2,.,TRBJ2-1,TRBD1,TGCGCCAGCAGTGAGCAGGGGACAGGGTTCTATGAGCAGTTCTTC,CASSEQGTGFYEQFF
TRBV30,.,TRBJ2-5,.,TGTGCCTGGAGTGTCCTGGGAGGAGATTTGGGGACCCAGTACTTC,CAWSVLGGDLGTQYF
TRBV27,.,TRBJ2-3,TRBD2,TGTGCCAGCAGTGCCCAACGACTAGCGGGGTACACAGATACGCAGTATTTT,CASSAQRLAGYTDTQYF
TRBV6-5,.,TRBJ1-2,.,TGTGCCAGCAGTCCCGACACCCACTATGGCTACACCTTC,CASSPDTHYGYTF
TRBV5-4,.,TRBJ2-2,.,TGTGCCAGCTCCCGCGGGGTAGGTGACACCGGGGAGCTGTTTTTT,CASSRGVGDTGELFF
TRBV5-1,once,TRBJ2-7,.,TGCGCCAGCAGCTCTACTAGTCAGGAGCAGTACTTC,CASSSTSQEQYF
TRBV12-3/TRBV12-4,.,TRBJ2-3,.,TGTGCCATCAAGGGGCACACAGATACGCAGTATTTT,CAIKGHTDTQYF